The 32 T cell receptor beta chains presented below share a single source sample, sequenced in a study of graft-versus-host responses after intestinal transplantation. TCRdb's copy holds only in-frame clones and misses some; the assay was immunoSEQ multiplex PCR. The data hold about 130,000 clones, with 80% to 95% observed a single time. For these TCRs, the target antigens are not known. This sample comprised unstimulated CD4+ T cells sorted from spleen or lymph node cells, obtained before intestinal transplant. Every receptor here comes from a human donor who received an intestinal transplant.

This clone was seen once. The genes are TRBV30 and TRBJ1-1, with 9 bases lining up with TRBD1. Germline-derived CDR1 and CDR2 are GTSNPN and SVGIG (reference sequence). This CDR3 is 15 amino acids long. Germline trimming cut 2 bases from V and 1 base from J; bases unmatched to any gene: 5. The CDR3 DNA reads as TGTGCCTGGAGTCCCAAGGACAGGGGGAACACTGAAGCTTTCTTT. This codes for CAWSPKDRGNTEAFF.

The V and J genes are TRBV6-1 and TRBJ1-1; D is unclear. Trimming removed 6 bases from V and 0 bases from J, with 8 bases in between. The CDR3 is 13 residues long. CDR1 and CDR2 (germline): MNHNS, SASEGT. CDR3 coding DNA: TGTGCCAGCAGGGCTTACATGAACACTGAAGCTTTCTTT. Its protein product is CASRAYMNTEAFF.

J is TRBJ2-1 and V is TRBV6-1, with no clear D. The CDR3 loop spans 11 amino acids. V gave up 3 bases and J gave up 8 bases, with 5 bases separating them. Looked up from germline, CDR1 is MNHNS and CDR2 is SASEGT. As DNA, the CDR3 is TGTGCCAGCAGTGATCTGGATGAGCAGTTCTTC. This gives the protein CASSDLDEQFF.

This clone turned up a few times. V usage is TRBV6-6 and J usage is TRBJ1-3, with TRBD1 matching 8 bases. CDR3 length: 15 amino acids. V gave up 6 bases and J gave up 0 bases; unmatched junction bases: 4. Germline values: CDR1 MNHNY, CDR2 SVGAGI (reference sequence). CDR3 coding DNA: TGTGCCAGCAGCCTCGACAGGGGCTCTGGAAACACCATATATTTT. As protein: CASSLDRGSGNTIYF.

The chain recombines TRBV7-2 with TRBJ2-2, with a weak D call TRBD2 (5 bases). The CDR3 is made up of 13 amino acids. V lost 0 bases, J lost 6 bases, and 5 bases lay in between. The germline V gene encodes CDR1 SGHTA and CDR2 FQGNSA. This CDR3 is CASSLAGAGELFF. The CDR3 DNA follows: TGTGCCAGCAGCTTAGCGGGAGCCGGGGAGCTGTTTTTT. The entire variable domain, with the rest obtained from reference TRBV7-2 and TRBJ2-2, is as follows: GAGVSQSPSNKVTEKGKDVELRCDPISGHTALYWYRQSLGQGLEFLIYFQGNSAPDKSGLPSDRFSAERTGGSVSTLTIQRTQQEDSAVYLCASSLAGAGELFFGEGSRLTVL.

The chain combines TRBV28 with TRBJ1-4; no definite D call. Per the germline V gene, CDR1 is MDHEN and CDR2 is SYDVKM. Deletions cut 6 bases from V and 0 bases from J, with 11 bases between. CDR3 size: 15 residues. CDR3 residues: CASSRRFATNEKLFF. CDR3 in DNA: TGTGCCAGCAGCCGACGATTTGCAACTAATGAAAAACTGTTTTTT.

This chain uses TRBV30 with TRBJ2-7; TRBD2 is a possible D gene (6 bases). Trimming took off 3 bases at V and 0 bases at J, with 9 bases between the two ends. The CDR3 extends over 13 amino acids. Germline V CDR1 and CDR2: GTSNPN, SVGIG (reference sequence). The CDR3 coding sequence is TGTGCCTGGAGCGGCGGGATCTCCTACGAGCAGTACTTC. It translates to CAWSGGISYEQYF.

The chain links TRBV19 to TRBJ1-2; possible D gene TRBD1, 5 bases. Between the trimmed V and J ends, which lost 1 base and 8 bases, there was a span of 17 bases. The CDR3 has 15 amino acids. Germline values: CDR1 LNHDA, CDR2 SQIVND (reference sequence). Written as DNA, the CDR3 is TGTGCCAGTAGTATAGGGAGGGGACGGTCAGGCGGCTACACCTTC. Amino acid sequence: CASSIGRGRSGGYTF.

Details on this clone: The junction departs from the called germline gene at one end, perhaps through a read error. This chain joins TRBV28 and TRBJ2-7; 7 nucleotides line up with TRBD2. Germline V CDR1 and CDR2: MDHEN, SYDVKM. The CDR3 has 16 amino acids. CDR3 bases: TGTGCCAGCACCTATTTAAGCGGGGCCTCCTTCTACGGGCAGTACTTC. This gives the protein CASTYLSGASFYGQYF.

The CDR3 loop is CASSLAQGEAFF. DNA for the CDR3: TGTGCCAGCAGTTTAGCCCAGGGTGAAGCTTTCTTT. The chain couples TRBV28 to TRBJ1-1; the D gene is possibly TRBD1 (5 bases). The CDR3 contains 12 residues. Germline V gene sequence: CDR1 MDHEN, CDR2 SYDVKM. Trimming left V 2 bases short and J 7 bases short, with 8 bases between.

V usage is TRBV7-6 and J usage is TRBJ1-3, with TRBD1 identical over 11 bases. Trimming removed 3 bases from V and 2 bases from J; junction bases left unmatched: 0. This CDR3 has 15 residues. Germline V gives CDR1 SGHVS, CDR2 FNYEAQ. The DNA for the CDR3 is TGTGCCAGCAGCTTGGGACAGGGGGCTGGAAACACCATATATTTT. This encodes CASSLGQGAGNTIYF.

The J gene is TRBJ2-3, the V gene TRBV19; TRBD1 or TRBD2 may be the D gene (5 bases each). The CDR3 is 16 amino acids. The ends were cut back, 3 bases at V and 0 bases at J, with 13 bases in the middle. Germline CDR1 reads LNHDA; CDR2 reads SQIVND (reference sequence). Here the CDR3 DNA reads TGTGCCAGTAGTATCGGGGCGACAGCTAGCACAGATACGCAGTATTTT. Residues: CASSIGATASTDTQYF.

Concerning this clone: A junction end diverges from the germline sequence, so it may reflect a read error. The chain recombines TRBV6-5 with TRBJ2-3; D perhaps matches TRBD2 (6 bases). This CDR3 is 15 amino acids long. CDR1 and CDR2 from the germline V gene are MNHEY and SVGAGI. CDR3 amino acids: CASRRSGVRTNTQYF. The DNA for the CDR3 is TGTGCCAGCAGGCGATCGGGAGTGCGCACAAATACGCAGTATTTT.

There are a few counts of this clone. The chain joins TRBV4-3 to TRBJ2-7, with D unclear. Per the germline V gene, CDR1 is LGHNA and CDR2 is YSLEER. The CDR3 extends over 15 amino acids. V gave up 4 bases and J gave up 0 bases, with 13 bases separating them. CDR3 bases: TGCGCCAGCAGCCCGGACCTTCATTCCTCCTACGAGCAGTACTTC. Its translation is CASSPDLHSSYEQYF.

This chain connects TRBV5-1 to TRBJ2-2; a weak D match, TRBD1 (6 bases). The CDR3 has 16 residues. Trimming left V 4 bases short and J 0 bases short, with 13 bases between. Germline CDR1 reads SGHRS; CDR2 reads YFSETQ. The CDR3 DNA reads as TGCGCCAGCAGCCGGACGGGGACACCGAACACCGGGGAGCTGTTTTTT. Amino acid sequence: CASSRTGTPNTGELFF.

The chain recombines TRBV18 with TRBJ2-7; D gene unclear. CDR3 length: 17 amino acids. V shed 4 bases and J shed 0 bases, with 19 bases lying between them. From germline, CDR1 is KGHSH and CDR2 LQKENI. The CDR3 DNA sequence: TGTGCCAGCTCACACCGATTTAAAGATTTTAGCTCCTACGAGCAGTACTTC. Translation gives CASSHRFKDFSSYEQYF.

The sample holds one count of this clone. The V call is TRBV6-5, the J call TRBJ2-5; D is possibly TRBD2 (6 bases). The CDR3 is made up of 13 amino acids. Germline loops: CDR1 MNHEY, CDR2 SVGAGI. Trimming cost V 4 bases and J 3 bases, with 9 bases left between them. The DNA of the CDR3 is TGTGCCAGCAGTTCGGGGGTCGAAGAGACCCAGTACTTC. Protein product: CASSSGVEETQYF.

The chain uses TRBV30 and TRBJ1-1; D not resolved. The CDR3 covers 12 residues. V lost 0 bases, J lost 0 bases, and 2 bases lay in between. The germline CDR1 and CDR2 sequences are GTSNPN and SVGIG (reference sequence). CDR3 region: CAWSVMNTEAFF. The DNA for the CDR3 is TGTGCCTGGAGTGTAATGAACACTGAAGCTTTCTTT.

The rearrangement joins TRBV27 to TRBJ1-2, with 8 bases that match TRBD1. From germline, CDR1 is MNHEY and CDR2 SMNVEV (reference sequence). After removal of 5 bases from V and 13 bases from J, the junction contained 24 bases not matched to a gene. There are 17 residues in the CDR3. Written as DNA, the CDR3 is TGTGCCAGCAGTATAAGGACAGGGCCCCCCGAGGTCCCAACCGCCACCTTC. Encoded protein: CASSIRTGPPEVPTATF.

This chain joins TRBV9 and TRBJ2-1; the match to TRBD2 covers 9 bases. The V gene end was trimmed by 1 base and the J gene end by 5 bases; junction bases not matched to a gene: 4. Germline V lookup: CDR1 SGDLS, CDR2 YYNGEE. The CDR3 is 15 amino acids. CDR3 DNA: TGTGCCAGCAGCGTAAGCGGGAGGACCGACAATGAGCAGTTCTTC. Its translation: CASSVSGRTDNEQFF. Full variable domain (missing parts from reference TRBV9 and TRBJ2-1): DSGVTQTPKHLITATGQRVTLRCSPRSGDLSVYWYQQSLDQGLQFLIQYYNGEERAKGNILERFSAQQFPDLHSELNLSSLELGDSALYFCASSVSGRTDNEQFFGPGTRLTVL.

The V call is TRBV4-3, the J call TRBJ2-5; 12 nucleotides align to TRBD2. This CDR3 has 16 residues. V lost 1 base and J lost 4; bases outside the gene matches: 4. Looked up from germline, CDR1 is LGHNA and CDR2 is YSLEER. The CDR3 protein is CASSQGLAGGPETQYF. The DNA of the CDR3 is TGCGCCAGCAGCCAAGGGCTAGCGGGAGGGCCAGAGACCCAGTACTTC.

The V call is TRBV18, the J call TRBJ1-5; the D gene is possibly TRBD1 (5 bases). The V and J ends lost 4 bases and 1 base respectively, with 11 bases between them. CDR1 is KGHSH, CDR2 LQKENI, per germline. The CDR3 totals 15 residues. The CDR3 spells CASSRDGASNQPQHF. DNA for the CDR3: TGTGCCAGCTCACGTGACGGGGCAAGCAATCAGCCCCAGCATTTT. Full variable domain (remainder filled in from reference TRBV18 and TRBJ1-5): NAGVMQNPRHLVRRRGQEARLRCSPMKGHSHVYWYRQLPEEGLKFMVYLQKENIIDESGMPKERFSAEFPKEGPSILRIQQVVRGDSAAYFCASSRDGASNQPQHFGDGTRLSIL.

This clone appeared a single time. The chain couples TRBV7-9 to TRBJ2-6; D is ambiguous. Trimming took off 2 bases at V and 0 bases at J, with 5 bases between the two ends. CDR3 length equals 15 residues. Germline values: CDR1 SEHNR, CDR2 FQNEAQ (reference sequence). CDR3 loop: CASSLSLSGANVLTF. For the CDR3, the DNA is TGTGCCAGCAGCTTATCCCTCTCTGGGGCCAACGTCCTGACTTTC.

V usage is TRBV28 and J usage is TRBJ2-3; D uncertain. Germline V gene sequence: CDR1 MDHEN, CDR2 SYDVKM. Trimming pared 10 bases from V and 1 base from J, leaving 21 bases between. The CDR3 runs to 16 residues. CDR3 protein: CATSSRGSSGTDTQYF. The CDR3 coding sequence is TGTGCCACCAGCAGTCGTGGTTCCTCGGGCACAGATACGCAGTATTTT.

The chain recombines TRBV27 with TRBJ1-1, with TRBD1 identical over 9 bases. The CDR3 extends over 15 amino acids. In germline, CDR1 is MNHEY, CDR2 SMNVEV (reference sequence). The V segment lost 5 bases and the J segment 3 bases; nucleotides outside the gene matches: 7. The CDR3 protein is CASSPWDRVYTEAFF. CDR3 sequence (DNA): TGTGCCAGCAGTCCGTGGGACAGGGTCTACACTGAAGCTTTCTTT.

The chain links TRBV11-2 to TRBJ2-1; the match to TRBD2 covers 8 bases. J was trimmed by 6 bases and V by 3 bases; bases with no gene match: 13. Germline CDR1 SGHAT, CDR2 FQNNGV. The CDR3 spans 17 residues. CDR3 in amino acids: CASSFASAGGSGNEQFF. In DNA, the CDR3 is TGTGCCAGCAGCTTTGCCTCGGCGGGGGGTTCGGGCAATGAGCAGTTCTTC.

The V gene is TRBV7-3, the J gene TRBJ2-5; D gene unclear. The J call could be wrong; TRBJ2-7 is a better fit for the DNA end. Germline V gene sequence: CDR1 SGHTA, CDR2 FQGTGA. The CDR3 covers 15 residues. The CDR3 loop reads CASSLHPESSYEQYF. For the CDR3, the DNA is TGTGCCAGCAGCTTACATCCAGAGTCCTCCTACGAGCAGTACTTC.

CDR3 sequence: CASSLAAAQETQYF. The CDR3 region has the DNA TGCGCCAGCAGCTTGGCGGCAGCCCAAGAGACCCAGTACTTC. The V call is TRBV5-1, the J call TRBJ2-5; D not certain. CDR3 length: 14 residues. CDR1 and CDR2 (germline): SGHRS, YFSETQ. V lost 0 bases and J 1 base, leaving 7 bases between the germline ends. The full variable domain, with the rest looked up from reference TRBV5-1 and TRBJ2-5, is KAGVTQTPRYLIKTRGQQVTLSCSPISGHRSVSWYQQTPGQGLQFLFEYFSETQRNKGNFPGRFSGRQFSNSRSEMNVSTLELGDSALYLCASSLAAAQETQYFGPGTRLLVL.

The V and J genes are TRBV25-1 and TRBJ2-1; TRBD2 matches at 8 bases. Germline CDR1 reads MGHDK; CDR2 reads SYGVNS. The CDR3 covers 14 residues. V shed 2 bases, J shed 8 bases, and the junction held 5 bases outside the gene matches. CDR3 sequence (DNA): TGTGCCAGCAGTGAACCGGGACTAGACGATGAGCAGTTCTTC. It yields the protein CASSEPGLDDEQFF.

CDR3 DNA: TGTGCCAGCAGCCAAGGACAGGGGGAGTACGAGCAGTACTTC. Protein product: CASSQGQGEYEQYF. The chain links TRBV4-2 to TRBJ2-7, with 9 bases aligning to TRBD1. The CDR3 contains 14 residues. V shed 1 base, J shed 4 bases, and the junction held 2 bases outside the gene matches. Per germline, CDR1 LGHNA and CDR2 YNFKEQ.

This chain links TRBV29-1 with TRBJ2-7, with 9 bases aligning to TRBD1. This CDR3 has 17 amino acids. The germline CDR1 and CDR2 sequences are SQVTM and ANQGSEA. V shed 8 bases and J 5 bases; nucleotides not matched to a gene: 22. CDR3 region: CSPPRQGQGSFGDEQYF. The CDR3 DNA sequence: TGCAGCCCACCTAGGCAGGGACAGGGAAGCTTTGGGGACGAGCAGTACTTC.

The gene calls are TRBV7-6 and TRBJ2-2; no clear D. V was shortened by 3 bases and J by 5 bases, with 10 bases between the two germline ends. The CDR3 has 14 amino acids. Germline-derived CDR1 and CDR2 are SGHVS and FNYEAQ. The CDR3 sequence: CASSLRQSTGELFF. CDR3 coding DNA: TGTGCCAGCAGCTTGCGGCAGTCGACCGGGGAGCTGTTTTTT.